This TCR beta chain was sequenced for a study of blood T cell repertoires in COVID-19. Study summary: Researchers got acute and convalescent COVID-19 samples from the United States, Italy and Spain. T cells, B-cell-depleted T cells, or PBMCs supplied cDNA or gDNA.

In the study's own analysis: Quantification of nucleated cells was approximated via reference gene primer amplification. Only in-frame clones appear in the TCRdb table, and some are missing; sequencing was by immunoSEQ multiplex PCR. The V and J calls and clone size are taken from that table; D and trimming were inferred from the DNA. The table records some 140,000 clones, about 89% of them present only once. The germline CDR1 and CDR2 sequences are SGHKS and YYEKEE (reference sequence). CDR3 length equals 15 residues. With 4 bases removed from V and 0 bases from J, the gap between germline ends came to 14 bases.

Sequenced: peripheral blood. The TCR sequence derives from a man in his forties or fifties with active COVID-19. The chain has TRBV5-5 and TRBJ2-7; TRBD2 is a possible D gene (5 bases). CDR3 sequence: CASSPGVSSSYEQYF. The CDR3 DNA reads TGTGCCAGCAGCCCCGGGGTGTCGAGCTCCTACGAGCAGTACTTC.